The present T cell receptor (beta chain) was sequenced within a study of glioma-infiltrating T cells after dendritic cell vaccination. Study summary: Samples are from glioblastoma patients in Phase I and II dendritic cell vaccine trials. Patients received autologous tumor lysate-pulsed dendritic cell vaccination between about 2003 and 2013.

CDR1 and CDR2 from the germline V gene are KGHSH and LQKENI. V lost 4 bases, J lost 1 base, and 3 bases stayed unmatched. The CDR3 spans 15 residues. Input was 2 ug genomic DNA, or all available if less. Profiling relied on immunoSEQ multiplex PCR, and the TCRdb table lists in-frame clones only, not all of them. This table holds 75,000 to 100,000 clones, around three quarters found once. Broader study findings: Higher TCR clonality did not directly relate to longer survival.

A note on this clone: Antigen specificity is unknown.

The V gene is TRBV18, the J gene TRBJ1-1; 10 bases agree with TRBD1. Here the sequenced sample was blood, taken before dendritic cell vaccination. This TCR was recovered from a human donor with glioblastoma. The CDR3 loop reads CASSRGTGANTEAFF. CDR3 nucleotide sequence: TGTGCCAGCTCACGAGGGACAGGGGCGAACACTGAAGCTTTCTTT.